This T cell receptor beta chain is from a study of T cell changes during pregnancy in multiple sclerosis. Germline loops: CDR1 MNHEY, CDR2 SMNVEV (reference sequence). Trimming shortened V by 6 bases and J by 0 bases, and 16 bases separated the two germline ends. The CDR3 contains 16 residues. Repertoires were generated with immunoSEQ multiplex PCR, while TCRdb's copy carries only in-frame clones and drops some. The table includes 50,000 or so clones, roughly nine tenths detected once. The clonotype originates from a female donor with multiple sclerosis, enrolled in a pregnancy study. This rearrangement joins TRBV27 to TRBJ2-3; D gene unclear. Sample: CD4+ T cells from peripheral blood mononuclear cells, taken before pregnancy. Here the CDR3 DNA reads TGTGCCAGCAGACGATCTAGAGCTACTAGCACAGATACGCAGTATTTT. Translating it yields CASRRSRATSTDTQYF.